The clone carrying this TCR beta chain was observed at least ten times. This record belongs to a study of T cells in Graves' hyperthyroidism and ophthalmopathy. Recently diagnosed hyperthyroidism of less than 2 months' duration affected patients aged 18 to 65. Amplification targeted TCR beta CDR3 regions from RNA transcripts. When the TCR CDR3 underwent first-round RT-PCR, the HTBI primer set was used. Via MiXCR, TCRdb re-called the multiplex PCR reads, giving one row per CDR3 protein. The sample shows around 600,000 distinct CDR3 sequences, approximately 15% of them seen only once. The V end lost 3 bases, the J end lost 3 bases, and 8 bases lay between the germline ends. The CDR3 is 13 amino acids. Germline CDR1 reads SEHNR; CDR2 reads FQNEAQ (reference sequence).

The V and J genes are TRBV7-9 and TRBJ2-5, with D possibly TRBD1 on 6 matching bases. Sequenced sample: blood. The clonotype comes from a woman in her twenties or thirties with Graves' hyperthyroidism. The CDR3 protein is CASSLGQEETQYF. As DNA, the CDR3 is TGTGCCAGCAGCTTGGGACAAGAAGAGACCCAGTACTTC.